This T cell receptor (beta chain) was identified during a study of cytotoxic CD8 clonotypes in ibrutinib-treated CLL. The table came from immunoSEQ multiplex PCR; TCRdb's copy has only in-frame clones and leaves some out. This sample has about 40,000 clones; 55% to 75% occur once, and the top ten carry about 9.4%. Germline lookup yields CDR1 SGHRS and CDR2 YFSETQ. The CDR3 contains 16 residues. J was trimmed by 3 bases and V by 0 bases; bases with no gene match: 8. This clone was counted a few times. This clonotype was sampled from a human donor with chronic lymphocytic leukemia. This chain connects TRBV5-1 to TRBJ2-7; 8 bases align to TRBD1. Material: PBMCs, obtained at disease progression, from a patient treated with ibrutinib. CDR3 sequence (DNA): TGCGCCAGCAGCTTGGGAACCGACAGGGGTTACTACGAGCAGTACTTC. Protein sequence: CASSLGTDRGYYEQYF.